This T cell receptor (beta chain) comes out of a study of early T cells in non-severe SARS-CoV-2 infection. Study at large: The study sequenced bulk RNA from unsorted whole blood, with chains unpaired. Study conclusions and caveats: In VDJdb matching, anti-spike CD8 responses were favored while private and CD4 specificities went missing.

Note on this clonotype: Its cognate antigen is unknown.

Germline assignment: CDR1 MGHDK and CDR2 SYGVNS. The CDR3 loop spans 16 amino acids. Trimming removed 3 bases from V and 6 bases from J, with 15 bases in between. Unique molecular identifier tags were affixed to discrete cDNA molecules. TCRdb recomputed calls from the 5' RACE reads with MiXCR, one row per CDR3 protein. The sample lists approximately 52,000 distinct CDR3 sequences; 8% to 8.5% were seen once. This TCR was sampled from an adult who was a healthcare worker with PCR-confirmed SARS-CoV-2 infection or an uninfected control (not recorded which). The chain links TRBV25-1 to TRBJ1-6; possible D gene TRBD1, 6 bases. Input material: whole blood. CDR3 amino acids: CASSDPRTALNSPLHF. The CDR3 coding sequence is TGTGCCAGCAGTGACCCTCGGACAGCCCTTAATTCACCCCTCCACTTT. Together with reference TRBV25-1 and TRBJ1-6, the CDR3 gives the full variable domain: EADIYQTPRYLVIGTGKKITLECSQTMGHDKMYWYQQDPGMELHLIHYSYGVNSTEKGDLSSESTVSRIRTEHFPLTLESARPSHTSQYLCASSDPRTALNSPLHFGNGTRLTVT.